A single sample gave rise to the 14 T cell receptor beta chains below, sequenced in a study of blood T cell repertoires in COVID-19. Sequencing was performed with immunoSEQ multiplex PCR; in TCRdb, only in-frame clones are kept and a portion is missing. The sample shows over 150,000 clones, around 73% of them seen only once. Material: PBMCs or T cells enriched from blood (not recorded which). All receptors come from a woman aged 50 to 60 who had recovered from COVID-19.

The chain joins TRBV5-1 to TRBJ2-2, with D perhaps matching TRBD1 (5 bases). Germline V gives CDR1 SGHRS, CDR2 YFSETQ. This CDR3 is 14 amino acids long. The V gene lost 5 bases and the J gene lost 4 bases, with 12 bases spanning the gap. The CDR3 bases are TGCGCCAGCAGTTCGACAGCCTCCACCGGGGAGCTGTTTTTT. This gives the protein CASSSTASTGELFF.

The V and J genes are TRBV24-1 and TRBJ2-3; TRBD2 agrees at 10 bases. V dropped 4 bases and J dropped 6; count of bases not matched to a gene: 15. Germline V CDR1 and CDR2: KGHDR, SFDVKD. The length of the CDR3 is 18 residues. Here the CDR3 DNA reads TGTGCCACCAGTGAACCGAGAGGGACTAGCGAGAAACGGGATACGCAGTATTTT. Translating it yields CATSEPRGTSEKRDTQYF.

This chain joins TRBV28 and TRBJ1-3, with TRBD1 identical over 8 bases. This CDR3 region has 13 residues. V shed 5 bases and J 4 bases; nucleotides not matched to a gene: 1. CDR1 is MDHEN and CDR2 is SYDVKM in the germline V gene. In DNA form, the CDR3 reads TGTGCCAGCAGTCGGACAGGGGGAAACACCATATATTTT. Amino acids: CASSRTGGNTIYF. Supplemented by reference TRBV28 and TRBJ1-3, the full variable domain reads DVKVTQSSRYLVKRTGEKVFLECVQDMDHENMFWYRQDPGLGLRLIYFSYDVKMKEKGDIPEGYSVSREKKERFSLILESASTNQTSMYLCASSRTGGNTIYFGEGSWLTVV.

The chain joins TRBV6-2 or TRBV6-3 to TRBJ2-5, with 7 positions matching TRBD2. This CDR3 has 15 amino acids. Germline CDR1 reads MNHEY; CDR2 reads SVGEGT. Unmatched junction bases numbered 8, after V lost 2 bases and J lost 5 bases. Here the CDR3 DNA reads TGTGCCAGCAGTTACGGGGCGGGAGCATCCGAGACCCAGTACTTC. Translation: CASSYGAGASETQYF.

This chain connects TRBV30 to TRBJ2-5; 7 bases agree with TRBD1. V shed 4 bases, J shed 4 bases, and the junction held 12 bases outside the gene matches. The germline V gene encodes CDR1 GTSNPN and CDR2 SVGIG (reference sequence). This CDR3 is built from 15 residues. In nucleotides, the CDR3 is TGTGCCTGGACCACTACCCATCAGGGGGTAGAGACCCAGTACTTC. The encoded protein is CAWTTTHQGVETQYF.

V is TRBV5-6 and J is TRBJ1-2; D may be TRBD1 (5 bases). V lost 4 bases, J lost 4 bases, and 14 bases lay in between. The germline V gene has CDR1 SGHDT and CDR2 YYEEEE. This CDR3 has 14 residues. The CDR3 region is CASSGMAGIYGYTF. In DNA, the CDR3 is TGTGCCAGCAGCGGAATGGCAGGGATCTATGGCTACACCTTC.

This clone was observed a single time. J is TRBJ2-3 and V is TRBV3-1 (or the pseudogene TRBV3-2); no firm D call. V lost 3 bases to trimming and J lost 5 bases, with 6 bases between them. From germline, CDR1 is LGHDT and CDR2 YNNKEL (reference sequence). The CDR3 has 12 amino acids. The CDR3 DNA follows: TGTGCCAGCAGCCACAGAAGAGATACGCAGTATTTT. Translation gives CASSHRRDTQYF.

V usage is TRBV29-1 and J usage is TRBJ1-5; D unclear. This CDR3 has 13 amino acids. V was cut by 2 bases and J by 2 bases, with 7 bases left in between. The germline V gene has CDR1 SQVTM and CDR2 ANQGSEA. The CDR3 reads CSVETGGNQPQHF. The DNA of the CDR3 is TGCAGCGTTGAAACCGGGGGCAATCAGCCCCAGCATTTT.

This chain uses TRBV7-3 with TRBJ1-6, with D possibly being TRBD1 (5 bases). Trimming took off 6 bases at V and 6 bases at J, with 9 bases between the two ends. CDR1 is SGHTA, CDR2 FQGTGA, per germline. This CDR3 contains 13 residues. The CDR3 region has the DNA TGTGCCAGCAGACAGGCCCTTAATTCACCCCTCCACTTT. It codes for CASRQALNSPLHF.

This clone was seen more than once but under ten times. V gene TRBV6-4 combines with J gene TRBJ1-6, with 7 bases lining up with TRBD1. V lost 6 bases and J lost 5; bases outside the gene matches: 4. The germline V gene encodes CDR1 MRHNA and CDR2 SNTAGT. This CDR3 has 14 residues. The CDR3 spells CASSRQGDNSPLHF. CDR3 nucleotides: TGTGCCAGCAGCCGACAGGGAGATAATTCACCCCTCCACTTT.

V and J are TRBV28 and TRBJ1-1; D is unresolved. V lost 8 bases, J lost 6 bases, and 16 bases lay in between. Germline values: CDR1 MDHEN, CDR2 SYDVKM. The CDR3 contains 13 residues. The CDR3 bases are TGTGCCAGCCCCCCATATGGCAACGCTGAAGCTTTCTTT. It specifies CASPPYGNAEAFF.

This chain connects TRBV6-5 to TRBJ2-3; TRBD2 might be the D (6 bases). Germline lookup yields CDR1 MNHEY and CDR2 SVGAGI. CDR3 length: 15 amino acids. The V end was cut by 4 bases, the J end by 2 bases, with 13 bases between. CDR3 DNA sequence: TGTGCCAGCAGTTCTCTAGCGTTCACCACAGATACGCAGTATTTT. Translation gives CASSSLAFTTDTQYF.

V is TRBV5-8 and J is TRBJ2-4; D perhaps matches TRBD2 (5 bases). The CDR3 loop spans 15 amino acids. Per the germline V gene, CDR1 is SGHTS and CDR2 is YDEGEE. The ends were cut back, 6 bases at V and 1 base at J, with 14 bases in the middle. Written as DNA, the CDR3 is TGTGCCAGCACCCCGAGGGCACCTGCCAAAAACATTCAGTACTTC. It encodes CASTPRAPAKNIQYF.

The chain is built from TRBV7-9 and TRBJ1-2; 8 positions match TRBD1. Trimming cost V 5 bases and J 1 base; bases outside gene matches: 9. The CDR3 contains 16 residues. Germline V gives CDR1 SEHNR, CDR2 FQNEAQ (reference sequence). In nucleotides, the CDR3 is TGTGCCAGCAGCCGTGGACAGGGAACCGGTAACTATGGCTACACCTTC. This gives the protein CASSRGQGTGNYGYTF.